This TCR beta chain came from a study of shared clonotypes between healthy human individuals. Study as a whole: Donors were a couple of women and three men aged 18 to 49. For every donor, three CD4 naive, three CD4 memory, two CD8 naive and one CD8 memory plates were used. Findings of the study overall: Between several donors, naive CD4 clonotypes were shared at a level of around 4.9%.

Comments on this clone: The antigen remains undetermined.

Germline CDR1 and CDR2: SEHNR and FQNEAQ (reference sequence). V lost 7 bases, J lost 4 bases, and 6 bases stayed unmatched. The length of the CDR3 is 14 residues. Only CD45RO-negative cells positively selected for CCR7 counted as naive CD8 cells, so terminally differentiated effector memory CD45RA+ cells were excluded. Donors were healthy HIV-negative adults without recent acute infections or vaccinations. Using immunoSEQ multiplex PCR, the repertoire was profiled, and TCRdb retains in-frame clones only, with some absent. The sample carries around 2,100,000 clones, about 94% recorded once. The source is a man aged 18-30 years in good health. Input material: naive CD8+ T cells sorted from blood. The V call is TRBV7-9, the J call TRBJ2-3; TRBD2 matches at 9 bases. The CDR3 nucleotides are TGTGCCAGCAAAGAGGTAGCGGGAGCAGATACGCAGTATTTT. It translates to CASKEVAGADTQYF.